This T cell receptor beta chain is from a study of T-cell reconstitution after alpha-beta-depleted transplantation in children. Study-wide results and limits: High day-60 TCRbeta diversity in some patients came from surviving recipient T cells and thymic progenitors. Roughly two months post-transplant, alpha-beta T cells reportedly originated from several hundred graft clones that had expanded. Newly produced T cells mostly provided counts and TCRbeta diversity after one year, as hyperexpanded clones declined.

This clonotype has just a few counts. Its antigen remains unknown. Using unique molecular identifiers, the investigators prepared the TCRbeta library. TCRdb processed the PCR reads anew with MiXCR; each CDR3 protein has one entry. The repertoire holds just under 350,000 distinct CDR3 sequences, with about a sixth as singletons. The V gene's germline CDR1 is SGHRS and CDR2 YFSETQ. V was shortened by 0 bases and J by 3 bases, with 6 bases between the two germline ends. This CDR3 is built from 13 residues. Source: PBMCs, mostly from graft donor cells, taken 360 days after TCRalphabeta/CD19-depleted stem cell transplant. The TCR was taken from a male patient aged 2 to 9 who had a stem cell transplant for acute lymphoblastic leukemia, so the T cells may come from the graft donor. The chain combines TRBV5-1 with TRBJ2-5; D ambiguous. CDR3 region: CASSLAAKETQYF. The CDR3 bases are TGCGCCAGCAGCTTGGCAGCAAAAGAGACCCAGTACTTC.